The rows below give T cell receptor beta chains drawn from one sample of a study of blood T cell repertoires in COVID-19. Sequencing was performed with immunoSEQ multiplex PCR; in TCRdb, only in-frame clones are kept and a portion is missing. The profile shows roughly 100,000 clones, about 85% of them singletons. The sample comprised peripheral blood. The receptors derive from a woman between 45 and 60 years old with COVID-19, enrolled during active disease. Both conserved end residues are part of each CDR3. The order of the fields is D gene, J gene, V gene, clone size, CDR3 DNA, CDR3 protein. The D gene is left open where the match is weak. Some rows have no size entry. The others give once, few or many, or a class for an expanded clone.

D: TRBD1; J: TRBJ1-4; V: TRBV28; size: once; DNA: TGTGCCAGCAGTTTATTTATAGGACAGGGGCCCCGGGCCGAAAAACTGTTTTTT; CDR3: CASSLFIGQGPRAEKLFF
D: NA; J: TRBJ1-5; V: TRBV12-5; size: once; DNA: TGTGCTAGTGGTTTGATAGGGGGGGGCCAGCCCCAGCATTTT; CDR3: CASGLIGGGQPQHF
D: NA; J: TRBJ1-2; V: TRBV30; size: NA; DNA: TGTGCCTCCAAGGTCGAGGTCTATGGCTACACCTTC; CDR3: CASKVEVYGYTF
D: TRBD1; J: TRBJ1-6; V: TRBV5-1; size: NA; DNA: TGCGCCAGCACCCCACAGGGGGCCAATTCACCCCTCCACTTT; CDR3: CASTPQGANSPLHF
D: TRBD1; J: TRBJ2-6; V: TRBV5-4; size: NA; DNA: TGTGCCAGCAGCTTGCAACAGGGGGCCGGGGCCAACGTCCTGACTTTC; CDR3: CASSLQQGAGANVLTF
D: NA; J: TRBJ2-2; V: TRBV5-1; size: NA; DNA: TGCGCCAGCGGACCCGGGAACGCCGGGGAGCTGTTTTTT; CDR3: CASGPGNAGELFF
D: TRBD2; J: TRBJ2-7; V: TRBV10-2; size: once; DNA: TGCGCCAGCAGTGAGGCGGGGGGCCCCTACGAGCAGTACTTC; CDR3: CASSEAGGPYEQYF
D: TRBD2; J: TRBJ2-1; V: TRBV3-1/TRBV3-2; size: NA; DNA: TGTGCCAGCAGCCGAGAAACGACTAGCGGGGGCAATGAGCAGTTCTTC; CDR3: CASSRETTSGGNEQFF
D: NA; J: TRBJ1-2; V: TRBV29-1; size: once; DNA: TGCAGCGTTCACACAGGAGATCGGGGCTACACCTTC; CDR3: CSVHTGDRGYTF
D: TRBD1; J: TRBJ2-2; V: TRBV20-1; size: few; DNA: TGCAGTGCTAGTGCGCAGGGGGCTAACACCGGGGAGCTGTTTTTT; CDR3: CSASAQGANTGELFF
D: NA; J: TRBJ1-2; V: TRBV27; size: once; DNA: TGTGCCACCCCAGGGTACTGGGGCTACACCTTC; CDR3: CATPGYWGYTF
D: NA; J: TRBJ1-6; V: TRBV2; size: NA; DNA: TGTGCCAGCAGCCTGGGGGGTGAGCGCCCACCCCTCCACTTT; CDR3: CASSLGGERPPLHF
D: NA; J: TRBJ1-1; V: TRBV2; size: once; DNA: TGTGCCAGCAGTCCAGGGGCCACTGAAGCTTTCTTT; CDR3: CASSPGATEAFF
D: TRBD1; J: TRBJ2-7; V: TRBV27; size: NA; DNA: TGTGCCAGCAGCTTAGGGACAGCCTACGAGCAGTACTTC; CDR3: CASSLGTAYEQYF
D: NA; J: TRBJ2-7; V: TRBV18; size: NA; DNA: TGTGCCAGCTCATCCCCGGGACTTGGCCCCTACGAGCAGTACTTC; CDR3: CASSSPGLGPYEQYF
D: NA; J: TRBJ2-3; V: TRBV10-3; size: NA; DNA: TGTGCCATCAGTGAGCCCGACAGGAGAGGCACAGATACGCAGTATTTT; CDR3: CAISEPDRRGTDTQYF
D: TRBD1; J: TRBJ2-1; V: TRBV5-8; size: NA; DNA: TGTGCCAGCAGCTTGCAATCTGGGACAGGGGGCGATGAGCAGTTCTTC; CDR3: CASSLQSGTGGDEQFF
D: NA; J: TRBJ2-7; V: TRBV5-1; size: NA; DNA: TGCGCCAGCAGCTTTTCACAGGGAAGTTACTACGAGCAGTACTTC; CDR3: CASSFSQGSYYEQYF
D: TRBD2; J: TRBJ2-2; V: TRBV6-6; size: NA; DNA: TGTGCCAGCAGTCCCGGACTAGGCGGGGAGCTGTTTTTT; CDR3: CASSPGLGGELFF
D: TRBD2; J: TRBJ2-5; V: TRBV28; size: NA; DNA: TGTGCCAGCAGTTCCCCCGGGACTATAGACAGAGAGACCCAGTACTTC; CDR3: CASSSPGTIDRETQYF
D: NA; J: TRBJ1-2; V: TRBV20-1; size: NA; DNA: TGCAGTGCTAGAATCGGTGGTGGCTACACCTTC; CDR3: CSARIGGGYTF
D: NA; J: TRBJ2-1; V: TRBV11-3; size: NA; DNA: TGTGCCAGCAGCTTAGCGGGGGAAAATGAGCAGTTCTTC; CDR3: CASSLAGENEQFF
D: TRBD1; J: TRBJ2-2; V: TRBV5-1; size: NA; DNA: TGCGCCAGCAGCTTGGGTGGGACAGTGACCGGGGAGCTGTTTTTT; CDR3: CASSLGGTVTGELFF
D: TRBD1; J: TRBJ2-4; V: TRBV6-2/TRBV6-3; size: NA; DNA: TGTGCCAGCAGTTCGGAGGGACAGGGCATAGCCAAAAACATTCAGTACTTC; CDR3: CASSSEGQGIAKNIQYF
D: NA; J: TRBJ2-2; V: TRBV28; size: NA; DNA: TGTGCCAGCAGTTTTGGGGGGGGCCATCGGGCCGGGGAGCTGTTTTTT; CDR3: CASSFGGGHRAGELFF
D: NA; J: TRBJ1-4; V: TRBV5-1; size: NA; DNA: TGCGCCAGCAGCGCGGACTTTGCAACTAATGAAAAACTGTTTTTT; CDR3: CASSADFATNEKLFF
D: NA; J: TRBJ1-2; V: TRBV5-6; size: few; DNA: TGTGCCAGCAGCTTGGCGGCAGGGGAATATAATGGCTACACCTTC; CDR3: CASSLAAGEYNGYTF
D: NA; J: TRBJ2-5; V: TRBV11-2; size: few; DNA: TGTGCCAGCAGCACCGCCACGGGGACCCAGTACTTC; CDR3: CASSTATGTQYF
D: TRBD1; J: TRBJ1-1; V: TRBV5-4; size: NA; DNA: TGTGCCAGCAGCCCAACGGACAGGATGAACACTGAAGCTTTCTTT; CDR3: CASSPTDRMNTEAFF
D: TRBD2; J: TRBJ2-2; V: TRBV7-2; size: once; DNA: TGTGCCAGCAGCTTAGCGCTTACTAGCGGGAACACCGGGGAGCTGTTTTTT; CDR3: CASSLALTSGNTGELFF
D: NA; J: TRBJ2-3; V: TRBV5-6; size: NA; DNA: TGTGCCAGCAGGGGGCTAAGCACAGATACGCAGTATTTT; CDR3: CASRGLSTDTQYF
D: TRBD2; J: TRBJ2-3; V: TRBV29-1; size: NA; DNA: TGCAGCGTTGAAGGAACCCCACTAGCGGGGCTCACAGATACGCAGTATTTT; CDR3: CSVEGTPLAGLTDTQYF
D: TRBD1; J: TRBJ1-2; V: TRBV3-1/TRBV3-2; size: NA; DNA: TGTGCCAGCAGCCAACGTCCGGGACAGGATGGTGGCTACACCTTC; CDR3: CASSQRPGQDGGYTF
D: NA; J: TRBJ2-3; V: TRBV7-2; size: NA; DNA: TGTGCCAGCAGCTTAGAAGGCGGGATGGGCTATACGCAGTATTTT; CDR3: CASSLEGGMGYTQYF
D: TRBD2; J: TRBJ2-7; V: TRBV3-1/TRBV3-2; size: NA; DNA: TGTGCCAGCAGCCAAGAAACTAGCGTCAACGAGCAGTACTTC; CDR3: CASSQETSVNEQYF
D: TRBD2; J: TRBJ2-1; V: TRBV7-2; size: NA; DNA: TGTGCCAGCAGCTTAGTAGGGGCCCCTTGGGGGGGAACCTACAATGAGCAGTTCTTC; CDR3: CASSLVGAPWGGTYNEQFF
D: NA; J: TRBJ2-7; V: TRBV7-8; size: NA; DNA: TGTGCCAGCAGTGGGGGGAACGAGCAGTACTTC; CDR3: CASSGGNEQYF
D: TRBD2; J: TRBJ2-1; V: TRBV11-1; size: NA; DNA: TGTGCCAGCAGCTTTCAAGGACTAGCGGAAAATGAGCAGTTCTTC; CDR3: CASSFQGLAENEQFF